Presented here are 17 T cell receptor beta chains from one specimen sequenced in a study of T cell responses to AZD1222 COVID-19 vaccine. Measured with immunoSEQ multiplex PCR; TCRdb has only the in-frame clones, and not every one. The table has 150,000 or so clones, 89% seen once; the top ten hold about 5%. Material: peripheral blood, obtained on day 0 of AZD1222 vaccination. Receptors originate from an adult in good health.

V gene TRBV11-2 combines with J gene TRBJ1-2; unclear D gene. The CDR3 length is 13 residues. Per germline, CDR1 SGHAT and CDR2 FQNNGV. V dropped 5 bases and J dropped 3 bases, with 10 bases sitting between them. DNA of the CDR3: TGTGCCAGCAGCCAAGGCGTCGACTATGGCTACACCTTC. Its translation: CASSQGVDYGYTF.

This clone was counted between two and nine times. The V gene is TRBV5-1, the J gene TRBJ1-6; TRBD1 is a possible D gene (5 bases). Looked up from germline, CDR1 is SGHRS and CDR2 is YFSETQ. V lost 0 bases to trimming and J lost 10 bases, with 14 bases between them. This CDR3 has 15 residues. The CDR3: CASSLAAGPESPLHF. DNA of the CDR3: TGCGCCAGCAGCTTGGCGGCAGGGCCCGAGTCACCCCTCCACTTT.

This chain joins TRBV5-1 and TRBJ2-3, with 7 bases fitting TRBD2. The CDR3 spans 15 residues. The J segment lost 7 bases and the V segment lost 3 bases, leaving 11 bases of the junction unmatched. The germline gives CDR1 SGHRS, CDR2 YFSETQ. This chain's CDR3 is CASSSGGTGANTQYF. The CDR3 DNA follows: TGCGCCAGCAGCTCCGGGGGGACCGGCGCGAATACGCAGTATTTT.

This clone was seen only once. V and J are TRBV7-2 and TRBJ2-3; D perhaps matches TRBD2 (5 bases). Trimming shortened V by 1 base and J by 6 bases, and 11 bases separated the two germline ends. CDR1 SGHTA and CDR2 FQGNSA come from the germline V gene. The CDR3 extends over 14 amino acids. CDR3 protein: CASSLGGPMDTQYF. The CDR3 region has the DNA TGTGCCAGCAGCTTAGGAGGGCCAATGGATACGCAGTATTTT.

The chain links TRBV7-3 to TRBJ2-1; tentative D call: TRBD1 (6 bases). The V gene's germline CDR1 is SGHTA and CDR2 FQGTGA. The CDR3 contains 14 residues. V lost 6 bases to trimming and J lost 4 bases, with 13 bases between them. The CDR3 DNA sequence: TGTGCCAGCAGTCAAGGGGGTGAATACAATGAGCAGTTCTTC. Its translation: CASSQGGEYNEQFF.

The chain has TRBV7-9 and TRBJ2-1; the D gene is possibly TRBD1 (6 bases). The CDR3 totals 18 residues. CDR1 and CDR2 (germline): SEHNR, FQNEAQ (reference sequence). With 5 bases removed from V and 1 base from J, the gap between germline ends came to 21 bases. The CDR3 nucleotides are TGTGCCAGCAGCGCCCAGTCAACAGGGAAGATGTCCTACAATGAGCAGTTCTTC. Residues: CASSAQSTGKMSYNEQFF.

J is TRBJ2-3 and V is TRBV3-1 (or the pseudogene TRBV3-2); TRBD2 matches 9 bases. CDR1 and CDR2 from the germline V gene are LGHDT and YNNKEL (reference sequence). The CDR3 contains 14 residues. With V trimmed by 5 bases and J by 4 bases, 4 bases remained unmatched. This CDR3 reads CASSTGLAPDTQYF. The CDR3 bases are TGTGCCAGCAGCACGGGACTAGCTCCAGATACGCAGTATTTT.

This sequence joins TRBV7-3 and TRBJ2-5, with D perhaps TRBD1 or TRBD2 (6 bases each). CDR3 length equals 15 residues. Trimming left V 3 bases short and J 1 base short, with 12 bases between. Germline V gives CDR1 SGHTA, CDR2 FQGTGA. CDR3 coding DNA: TGTGCCAGCAGCTTTAACGGAGGGGGCCAAGAGACCCAGTACTTC. Its translation: CASSFNGGGQETQYF.

The chain has TRBV5-3 and TRBJ1-1; tentative D call: TRBD1 (6 bases). TRBV5-3 counts as an open reading frame of uncertain function. The V and J ends lost 4 bases and 8 bases respectively, with 9 bases between them. The length of the CDR3 is 11 residues. CDR3 DNA: TGTGCCAGAAGCCGTGGACAGGAAGCTTTCTTT. Translating gives CARSRGQEAFF.

This clone turned up a few times. At one end the junction does not follow the germline gene, possibly because of a read error. The chain links TRBV30 to TRBJ1-2; D unresolved. This CDR3 contains 10 residues. Germline V CDR1 and CDR2: GTSNPN, SVGIG (reference sequence). The CDR3 loop reads CAWSVYRVVF. Written as DNA, the CDR3 is TGTGCCTGGAGTGTCTACCGGGTTGTCTTC.

V and J are TRBV29-1 and TRBJ1-1, with TRBD1 matching over 7 bases. Germline lookup yields CDR1 SQVTM and CDR2 ANQGSEA. Trimming cost V 7 bases and J 5 bases; bases outside gene matches: 13. CDR3 size: 14 residues. This CDR3 is CSARGQLLGTEAFF. For the CDR3, the DNA is TGCAGCGCCCGGGGACAGCTTCTGGGGACTGAAGCTTTCTTT.

The rearrangement joins TRBV5-4 to TRBJ2-3; 8 bases align to TRBD2. Losses at the gene ends were 4 bases for V and 3 bases for J; bases not matched to a gene: 10. The CDR3 has 16 amino acids. CDR1 is SGHNT and CDR2 is YYREEE in the germline V gene (reference sequence). CDR3 region: CASSLRAGAETDTQYF. CDR3 nucleotide sequence: TGTGCCAGCAGCCTAAGAGCGGGAGCAGAGACAGATACGCAGTATTTT.

The gene calls are TRBV24-1 and TRBJ1-5; TRBD1 matches at 10 bases. The V gene end was trimmed by 9 bases and the J gene end by 2 bases; junction bases not matched to a gene: 9. There are 16 residues in the CDR3. Looked up from germline, CDR1 is KGHDR and CDR2 is SFDVKD. Written as DNA, the CDR3 is TGTGCCACCGGGACAGGGGCCAACGAAGGCAATCAGCCCCAGCATTTT. This gives the protein CATGTGANEGNQPQHF.

The rearrangement uses TRBV6-5 and TRBJ1-5; D is unclear. Germline loops: CDR1 MNHEY, CDR2 SVGAGI. The V and J ends lost 6 bases and 16 bases respectively, with 25 bases between them. This CDR3 spans 14 amino acids. The CDR3 sequence: CASSPKSQSLIEHF. The CDR3 region has the DNA TGTGCCAGCAGCCCCAAGTCCCAGTCCCTCATTGAACATTTT.

The J gene is TRBJ2-6, the V gene TRBV3-1 (or the pseudogene TRBV3-2); 8 bases align to TRBD2. Germline V lookup: CDR1 LGHDT, CDR2 YNNKEL (reference sequence). The CDR3 totals 19 residues. V dropped 1 base and J dropped 2; count of bases not matched to a gene: 10. CDR3 sequence: CASSQAGAGGGAGANVLTF. CDR3 nucleotide sequence: TGTGCCAGCAGCCAAGCTGGTGCGGGAGGAGGGGCTGGGGCCAACGTCCTGACTTTC.

This clone has a single count. At one end the junction does not follow the germline gene, possibly because of a read error. The V and J genes are TRBV3-1 (or the pseudogene TRBV3-2) and TRBJ2-7, with TRBD1 identical over 9 bases. The CDR3 has 14 residues. Germline V gives CDR1 LGHDT, CDR2 YNNKEL (reference sequence). The CDR3 sequence: CASSQDKPGDRAVF. In DNA, the CDR3 is TGTGCCAGCAGCCAAGATAAACCAGGGGACAGGGCCGTCTTC.

The chain is built from TRBV5-1 and TRBJ2-1, with D perhaps given as TRBD1 or TRBD2 (5 bases each). The ends were cut back, 1 base at V and 5 bases at J, with 13 bases in the middle. The CDR3 runs to 15 residues. Germline assignment: CDR1 SGHRS and CDR2 YFSETQ. The CDR3: CASSLLGPNNNEQFF. The CDR3 DNA follows: TGCGCCAGCAGCTTGTTGGGACCCAATAACAATGAGCAGTTCTTC.